A selection of T cell receptor beta chains follows, all from one sample in a study of T cells after yellow fever vaccination. TCRdb itself ran the 5' RACE reads through MiXCR, one entry per CDR3 protein. The sample yields under 150,000 distinct CDR3 sequences, 7% to 9% seen once. The sample here was CD4+ T cells sorted from PBMCs, taken 5 days after the yellow fever booster vaccination. The receptor set was obtained from a man younger than 45 who received the YFV17D yellow fever vaccine. The CDR3 runs from the conserved cysteine through the conserved F or W. Clone size is given as once, few or many counts, or a class when the clone is expanded.

CDR3	size	J	V
CASSQDPPGENTDTQYF	many	TRBJ2-3	TRBV4-3
CASSDSGRAAELFF	many	TRBJ2-2	TRBV7-8
CASSYSRGVISGTQYF	many	TRBJ2-5	TRBV6-5
CASSQEPRLAAGELFF	many	TRBJ2-2	TRBV3-1
CASSRTGGVSYEQYF	many	TRBJ2-7	TRBV18
CASSANRAEDGYTF	few	TRBJ1-2	TRBV7-3
CATQGDLGTQYF	many	TRBJ2-5	TRBV24-1
CASSSGGRADTQYF	many	TRBJ2-3	TRBV5-1
CASSLDQEQYF	few	TRBJ2-7	TRBV7-2
CASSLGPSVYSYNEQFF	many	TRBJ2-1	TRBV7-8
CSAEEEAGPKNIQYF	many	TRBJ2-4	TRBV20-1
CASSTAEAGGYEQYF	many	TRBJ2-7	TRBV18
CASSPGTGKLFF	many	TRBJ2-2	TRBV12-3/TRBV12-4
CASSRFTGVTYEQYF	many	TRBJ2-7	TRBV5-5
CASVRTVADSYNEQFF	many	TRBJ2-1	TRBV5-1
CASRRDREADTQYF	many	TRBJ2-3	TRBV11-1
CASSRESGGPWETQYF	many	TRBJ2-5	TRBV7-2
CSVAMGTAGNIQYF	many	TRBJ2-4	TRBV29-1
CAWSVLRGETQYF	many	TRBJ2-5	TRBV30
CASSLSPKNYEQYF	many	TRBJ2-7	TRBV27
CASMRGVTQYF	few	TRBJ2-5	TRBV2
CASSPIFQQGALYEQYF	many	TRBJ2-7	TRBV18
CSASTSGAQVQYF	many	TRBJ2-7	TRBV20-1
CASSKGGLDRGWGYEQYF	many	TRBJ2-7	TRBV21-1
CASSFGQGGSPLHF	few	TRBJ1-6	TRBV12-3/TRBV12-4
CASSPVGTGNNEQFF	few	TRBJ2-1	TRBV4-1
CSARDRLAGLVGTQYF	many	TRBJ2-3	TRBV20-1
CASSTRLIEKLFF	many	TRBJ1-4	TRBV7-8
CASRTGQEANYGYTF	many	TRBJ1-2	TRBV6-1
CAGRNTGELFF	many	TRBJ2-2	TRBV12-3/TRBV12-4
CASSAAGPSYEQYF	many	TRBJ2-7	TRBV5-1
CSARVEGPASEQYF	many	TRBJ2-7	TRBV20-1
CASSARQGAVGELFF	many	TRBJ2-2	TRBV19
CASRPSGAGVSHEQYF	many	TRBJ2-7	TRBV6-1
CSYAGTVNEQYF	many	TRBJ2-7	TRBV29-1